The sequence of this T cell receptor (beta chain) was determined in a study of cytomegalovirus exposure and HLA in healthy donors. Study context: Among the approximately 400 genotyped donors, 70% to 90% were placed in the Caucasian-associated ancestry cluster.

About this clone itself: As yet, its antigen is unknown.

Findings and caveats of the study: A missense variant in DCLRE1C was later tied to TCR beta V- and J-gene trimming. Most TCR sequences showed up rarely, but some public TCRs showed up in many donors.

Amplification used 60 Vbeta primers and 13 Jbeta primers. The authors' processing: Counted up in a later analysis, unique TCR beta chains came to roughly 80 million, with around 10 million shared. Measured with immunoSEQ multiplex PCR; TCRdb has only the in-frame clones, and not every one. That table supplies the V and J calls and clone size; D and trimming were determined from the DNA. The table lists tens of thousands of clones, approximately 84% of them singletons. The sequencing input was PBMCs. The sequence was collected from a man in his fifties in good health and CMV-seronegative.

The chain's CDR3 is CASTSGGQGVNEQFF. The CDR3 DNA reads TGTGCCAGCACCTCGGGGGGACAGGGGGTCAATGAGCAGTTCTTC. J is TRBJ2-1 and V is TRBV27, with TRBD1 matching 11 bases. Germline trimming cut 7 bases from V and 6 bases from J; bases unmatched to any gene: 8. Per the germline V gene, CDR1 is MNHEY and CDR2 is SMNVEV (reference sequence). CDR3 length: 15 amino acids.